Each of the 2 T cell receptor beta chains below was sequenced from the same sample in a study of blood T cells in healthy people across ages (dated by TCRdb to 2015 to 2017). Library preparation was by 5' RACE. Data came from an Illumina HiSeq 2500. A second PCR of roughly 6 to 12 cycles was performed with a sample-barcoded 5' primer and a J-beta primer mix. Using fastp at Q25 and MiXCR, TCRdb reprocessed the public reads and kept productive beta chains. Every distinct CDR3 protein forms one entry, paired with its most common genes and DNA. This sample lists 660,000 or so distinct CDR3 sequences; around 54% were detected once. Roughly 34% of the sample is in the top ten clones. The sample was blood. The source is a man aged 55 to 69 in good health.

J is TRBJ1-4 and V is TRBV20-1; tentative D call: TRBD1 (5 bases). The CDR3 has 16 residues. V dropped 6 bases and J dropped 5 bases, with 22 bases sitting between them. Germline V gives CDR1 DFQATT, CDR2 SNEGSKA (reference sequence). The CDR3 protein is CSAVARAGTVNEKLFF. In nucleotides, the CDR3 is TGCAGTGCCGTCGCGCGCGCCGGGACCGTGAATGAAAAACTGTTTTTT.

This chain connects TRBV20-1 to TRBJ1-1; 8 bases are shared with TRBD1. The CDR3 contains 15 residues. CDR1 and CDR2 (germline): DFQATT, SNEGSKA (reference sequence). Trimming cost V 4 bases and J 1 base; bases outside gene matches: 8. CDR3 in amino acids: CSATPSTGANTEAFF. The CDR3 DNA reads TGCAGTGCTACCCCTTCGACAGGGGCGAACACTGAAGCTTTCTTT.